These T cell receptor beta chains were read from a single sample in a study of T cell responses to AZD1222 COVID-19 vaccine. TCRdb keeps only in-frame clones here, not all; method: immunoSEQ multiplex PCR. Among about 140,000 clones listed, approximately 90% were seen once. The sequenced sample was peripheral blood, obtained on day 0 of AZD1222 vaccination. Source of these receptors: an adult in good health. Each CDR3 is given without its conserved first and last residue. The order of the fields is J gene, V gene, clone size, CDR3 protein. Expanded clones get a size class; other rows say once, few or many, or leave the size out.

J gene: TRBJ1-2
V gene: TRBV28
clone size: .
CDR3 protein: ASSSSGLRYT

J gene: TRBJ1-1
V gene: TRBV28
clone size: .
CDR3 protein: ASSPRRNTEAF

J gene: TRBJ2-1
V gene: TRBV28
clone size: .
CDR3 protein: ATGTGYNEQF

J gene: TRBJ1-4
V gene: TRBV20-1
clone size: .
CDR3 protein: SARVREKLF

J gene: TRBJ1-1
V gene: TRBV5-8
clone size: .
CDR3 protein: ASSLVTGARNTEAF

J gene: TRBJ2-1
V gene: TRBV28
clone size: .
CDR3 protein: ASSSQAGGRNEQF

J gene: TRBJ2-7
V gene: TRBV3-1/TRBV3-2
clone size: once
CDR3 protein: ASSHAAGSYEQY

J gene: TRBJ1-3
V gene: TRBV25-1
clone size: once
CDR3 protein: ASSEDGNGNTIY

J gene: TRBJ2-6
V gene: TRBV14
clone size: once
CDR3 protein: ASRDSGANVLT

J gene: TRBJ2-1
V gene: TRBV5-6
clone size: .
CDR3 protein: ASSADAGRINNEQF

J gene: TRBJ2-3
V gene: TRBV7-3
clone size: .
CDR3 protein: ASSLTRREQDTQY

J gene: TRBJ1-5
V gene: TRBV6-1
clone size: .
CDR3 protein: ASSEIREKPQH

J gene: TRBJ2-1
V gene: TRBV4-1
clone size: .
CDR3 protein: ASSQLTSGGYGEQF

J gene: TRBJ2-3
V gene: TRBV6-5
clone size: .
CDR3 protein: ASNPGAKGTQY

J gene: TRBJ1-1
V gene: TRBV19
clone size: .
CDR3 protein: ASSTHPGQAQMNTEAF

J gene: TRBJ2-7
V gene: TRBV6-5
clone size: .
CDR3 protein: ASSYDPRGYEQY